What follows are 24 T cell receptor beta chains derived from one specimen sequenced in a study of blood T cell repertoires in COVID-19. Generated by immunoSEQ multiplex PCR, the TCRdb table keeps only in-frame clones and is missing some. The sample records 150,000 or so clones, less than 90% being singletons. The material sequenced was peripheral blood. Receptors were obtained from a man aged 18 to 35 with active or convalescent COVID-19.

The chain couples TRBV11-2 to TRBJ1-2; TRBD1 matches at 8 bases. The junction had 11 bases not matched to a gene; V was cut back by 5 bases and J by 9 bases. CDR3 length: 14 amino acids. The germline CDR1 and CDR2 sequences are SGHAT and FQNNGV. The CDR3 is CASSPEADRASYTF. CDR3 nucleotide sequence: TGTGCCAGCAGCCCGGAAGCGGACAGGGCGAGCTACACCTTC. Using reference TRBV11-2 and TRBJ1-2 for the parts outside the CDR3, the full variable domain is EAGVAQSPRYKIIEKRQSVAFWCNPISGHATLYWYQQILGQGPKLLIQFQNNGVVDDSQLPKDRFSAERLKGVDSTLKIQPAKLEDSAVYLCASSPEADRASYTFGSGTRLTVV.

The rearrangement links TRBV5-4 to TRBJ1-5; 8 positions match TRBD1. Germline assignment: CDR1 SGHNT and CDR2 YYREEE (reference sequence). V lost 4 bases to trimming and J lost 5 bases; unmatched junction nucleotides: 2. The CDR3 is 13 residues long. CDR3: CASSLDRDQPQHF. The CDR3 DNA reads TGTGCCAGCAGCCTGGACAGGGATCAGCCCCAGCATTTT.

This sequence joins TRBV27 and TRBJ2-1; TRBD2 matches 13 bases. This CDR3 is 16 amino acids long. Germline CDR1 reads MNHEY; CDR2 reads SMNVEV (reference sequence). Trimming took 5 bases from V and 5 from J; bases not matched to a gene: 6. The CDR3 sequence: CASSPRTSGGNNEQFF. CDR3 coding DNA: TGTGCCAGCAGTCCGAGGACTAGCGGGGGTAACAATGAGCAGTTCTTC.

This clone was seen only a few times. This rearrangement joins TRBV9 to TRBJ2-3; 8 bases agree with TRBD1. V lost 3 bases to trimming and J lost 3 bases; unmatched junction nucleotides: 12. Germline lookup yields CDR1 SGDLS and CDR2 YYNGEE. This CDR3 has 17 residues. CDR3 sequence (DNA): TGTGCCAGCAGCGCCCCCCTCCAGGGGGCTAATACAGATACGCAGTATTTT. Translating it yields CASSAPLQGANTDTQYF.

The genes are TRBV11-2 and TRBJ1-6; D is ambiguous. V lost 6 bases to trimming and J lost 7 bases, with 7 bases between them. The CDR3 length is 12 residues. Per the germline V gene, CDR1 is SGHAT and CDR2 is FQNNGV. The CDR3 loop is CASSLENSPLHF. As DNA, the CDR3 is TGTGCCAGCAGTCTAGAAAATTCACCCCTCCACTTT.

The rearrangement uses TRBV15 and TRBJ1-2; D is perhaps TRBD1 (6 bases). Germline V gene sequence: CDR1 LNHNV, CDR2 YYDKDF (reference sequence). Trimming removed 0 bases from V and 2 bases from J, with 10 bases in between. The length of the CDR3 is 15 residues. CDR3 sequence (DNA): TGTGCCACCAGCAGAGATTGGGACACCAACTATGGCTACACCTTC. Amino acids: CATSRDWDTNYGYTF.

This chain uses TRBV30 with TRBJ1-2, with TRBD1 matching over 9 bases. V lost 5 bases and J lost 5; bases outside the gene matches: 0. The CDR3 runs 11 residues. CDR1 GTSNPN and CDR2 SVGIG come from the germline V gene (reference sequence). The DNA for the CDR3 is TGTGCCTGGGGACAGGGGTATGGCTACACCTTC. Amino acids: CAWGQGYGYTF. The whole variable domain, filled in from reference TRBV30 and TRBJ1-2, reads SQTIHQWPATLVQPVGSPLSLECTVEGTSNPNLYWYRQAAGRGLQLLFYSVGIGQISSEVPQNLSASRPQDRQFILSSKKLLLSDSGFYLCAWGQGYGYTFGSGTRLTVV.

This clone appeared a few times. Here the CDR3 DNA reads TGTGCCAGCAGTTACTCGATAGGGCAGGGAGGGGAGACCCAGTACTTC. Its translation: CASSYSIGQGGETQYF. This rearrangement joins TRBV6-2 or TRBV6-3 to TRBJ2-5; TRBD2 aligns across 7 bases. This CDR3 is 16 amino acids long. J gave up 5 bases and V 0 bases, and 9 bases lay outside the gene matches. CDR1 is MNHEY, CDR2 SVGEGT, per germline.

This sequence joins TRBV9 and TRBJ2-1; D not certain. Germline CDR1 reads SGDLS; CDR2 reads YYNGEE. V lost 0 bases to trimming and J lost 6 bases, with 13 bases between them. The CDR3 totals 15 residues. CDR3 coding DNA: TGTGCCAGCAGCGTAGACCCCGGTTTCATCAATGAGCAGTTCTTC. Amino acids: CASSVDPGFINEQFF.

V usage is TRBV7-9 and J usage is TRBJ2-1; 8 nucleotides line up with TRBD2. Looked up from germline, CDR1 is SEHNR and CDR2 is FQNEAQ (reference sequence). The J segment lost 9 bases and the V segment lost 5 bases, leaving 15 bases of the junction unmatched. The CDR3 loop spans 16 amino acids. The CDR3 region is CASSSPGVAGRGEQFF. DNA for the CDR3: TGTGCCAGCAGCAGCCCAGGGGTAGCGGGGCGAGGTGAGCAGTTCTTC.

The rearrangement links TRBV10-1 to TRBJ2-7; maybe TRBD2 (5 bases). V lost 8 bases and J lost 2, with 19 bases in between. Germline values: CDR1 WNHNN, CDR2 SYGVQD (reference sequence). The CDR3 covers 15 residues. The CDR3, as DNA: TGCGCCAGCCTAATACGCAAGGACGGGACCTACGAGCAGTACTTC. This codes for CASLIRKDGTYEQYF.

V is TRBV7-2 and J is TRBJ2-3; D gene unclear. V lost 5 bases to trimming and J lost 3 bases, with 15 bases between them. The CDR3 extends over 15 amino acids. Germline CDR1 reads SGHTA; CDR2 reads FQGNSA. The CDR3 spells CASSVRLSLTDTQYF. The CDR3 DNA reads TGTGCCAGCAGCGTAAGACTGAGCTTAACAGATACGCAGTATTTT.

V gene TRBV4-2 combines with J gene TRBJ2-2, with a possible D match to TRBD2 (6 bases). Germline values: CDR1 LGHNA, CDR2 YNFKEQ. CDR3 length equals 16 residues. Trimming stripped 0 bases from V and 4 bases from J, with 12 bases between. The CDR3 region has the DNA TGTGCCAGCAGCCAAGACGGGACTCTAAGCACCGGGGAGCTGTTTTTT. Its protein product is CASSQDGTLSTGELFF.

V gene TRBV23-1 combines with J gene TRBJ1-5; TRBD1 matches 10 bases. TRBV23-1 is labeled an ORF, and its function is uncertain. The CDR3 spans 18 residues. The ends lost 2 bases at V and 2 bases at J; junction bases unmatched: 9. This chain's CDR3 is CASSQGGDRGAGNQPQHF. The CDR3, as DNA: TGCGCCAGCAGTCAAGGGGGGGACAGGGGCGCGGGCAATCAGCCCCAGCATTTT.

The gene calls are TRBV10-2 and TRBJ1-2, with D possibly being TRBD1 (5 bases). CDR1 is WSHSY and CDR2 is SAAADI in the germline V gene. The V end was cut by 4 bases, the J end by 6 bases, with 15 bases between. CDR3 length: 14 amino acids. The CDR3 DNA reads TGCGCCAGCAGTGTGACAGCTCTATCCGATGGCTACACCTTC. Translating gives CASSVTALSDGYTF.

This clone appeared a few times. Other nucleotide sequences in the sample specify the same CDR3. The chain joins TRBV7-9 to TRBJ2-3; 7 bases agree with TRBD1. CDR3 length: 14 residues. Germline V gene data show CDR1 as SEHNR and CDR2 as FQNEAQ (reference sequence). V trimming: 5 bases; J trimming: 1 base; junction bases outside the gene matches: 3. CDR3 amino acids: CASSLGTGTDTQYF. The DNA for the CDR3 is TGTGCCAGCAGCCTAGGGACAGGCACAGATACGCAGTATTTT.

J is TRBJ1-2 and V is TRBV7-2, with TRBD1 as a possible D gene (6 bases). The CDR3 has 15 amino acids. Trimming took 3 bases from V and 1 from J, leaving 12 bases between them. Germline lookup yields CDR1 SGHTA and CDR2 FQGNSA. The CDR3: CASSFYRADNYGYTF. DNA of the CDR3: TGTGCCAGCAGCTTTTACAGGGCGGATAACTATGGCTACACCTTC.

This chain connects TRBV30 to TRBJ2-7; D ambiguous. Trimming shortened V by 2 bases and J by 0 bases, and 14 bases separated the two germline ends. The CDR3 runs 15 residues. Germline CDR1 GTSNPN, CDR2 SVGIG (reference sequence). CDR3 bases: TGTGCCTGGAGTAGGTATCGGGTCAGCTCCTACGAGCAGTACTTC. This gives the protein CAWSRYRVSSYEQYF.

V and J are TRBV5-1 and TRBJ2-5, with a weak D call TRBD2 (6 bases). CDR1 is SGHRS, CDR2 YFSETQ, per germline. V was shortened by 3 bases and J by 1 base, with 10 bases between the two germline ends. This CDR3 region has 14 residues. The chain's CDR3 is CASSWGDVQETQYF. The CDR3 nucleotides are TGCGCCAGCAGCTGGGGGGATGTCCAAGAGACCCAGTACTTC.

This clone was found a few times. J is TRBJ2-3 and V is TRBV6-2 or TRBV6-3; TRBD1 matches 11 bases. Germline V lookup: CDR1 MNHEY, CDR2 SVGEGT. CDR3 length equals 15 residues. Trimming at V came to 2 bases and at J to 6 bases, leaving 4 bases not matched to a gene. As DNA, the CDR3 is TGTGCCAGCAGTTACGTGGGACAGGGGGGTGATACGCAGTATTTT. It is translated as CASSYVGQGGDTQYF.

V gene TRBV18 combines with J gene TRBJ2-4; TRBD1 agrees at 7 bases. Germline values: CDR1 KGHSH, CDR2 LQKENI. CDR3 size: 15 residues. Trimming took 2 bases from V and 3 from J; bases not matched to a gene: 4. The CDR3 reads CASSPGQAGKNIQYF. CDR3 DNA sequence: TGTGCCAGCTCACCAGGACAGGCGGGCAAAAACATTCAGTACTTC.

The chain recombines TRBV5-1 with TRBJ2-2; weak D call: TRBD2 (6 bases). The CDR3 is 18 amino acids. CDR1 is SGHRS, CDR2 YFSETQ, per germline. V lost 0 bases, J lost 4 bases, and 19 bases lay in between. The DNA of the CDR3 is TGCGCCAGCAGCTTGGTTAGCCCTGCAGGGAGGAGCACCGGGGAGCTGTTTTTT. The encoded protein is CASSLVSPAGRSTGELFF.

The rearrangement joins TRBV4-2 to TRBJ2-1; TRBD2 matches 7 bases. This CDR3 has 16 residues. Unmatched junction bases numbered 6, after V lost 0 bases and J lost 4 bases. The germline V gene encodes CDR1 LGHNA and CDR2 YNFKEQ. CDR3 DNA sequence: TGTGCCAGCAGCCAAGATTTCGCGGGAGAATACAATGAGCAGTTCTTC. Its translation: CASSQDFAGEYNEQFF.

The sample holds a few counts of this clone. V gene TRBV6-2 or TRBV6-3 combines with J gene TRBJ1-5; TRBD1 matches 7 bases. The V gene end was trimmed by 5 bases and the J gene end by 5 bases; junction bases not matched to a gene: 9. Germline lookup yields CDR1 MNHEY and CDR2 SVGEGT. The CDR3 spans 15 residues. The CDR3 here is CASSPGQATYQPQHF. The CDR3 bases are TGTGCCAGCAGTCCCGGACAGGCAACGTATCAGCCCCAGCATTTT.